Listed below are T cell receptor beta chains from one sample, sequenced in a study of cytomegalovirus exposure and HLA in healthy donors. Measured with immunoSEQ multiplex PCR; TCRdb has only the in-frame clones, and not every one. Among 150,000 or so clones listed, about 84% were seen once. The sample consisted of PBMCs. These receptors all stem from a woman aged 40 to 49 in good health and CMV-seropositive. Both conserved end residues are part of each CDR3. The order of the fields is V gene, clone size, J gene, D gene, CDR3 protein, CDR3 DNA. A D gene is named only where the DNA matches it firmly. Where a row states a size, it is once, few, many or the class of an expanded clone; other rows omit it.

TRBV19	-	TRBJ1-1	-	CASSIDSWSTEAFF	TGTGCCAGTAGTATAGATTCCTGGAGCACTGAAGCTTTCTTT
TRBV9	-	TRBJ1-2	-	CASRRGPPAILGEGYTF	TGTGCCAGCAGGCGGGGACCTCCCGCGATTTTGGGAGAGGGCTACACCTTC
TRBV7-9	-	TRBJ2-7	-	CASSPGGGTHEQYF	TGTGCCAGCAGCCCCGGGGGTGGTACCCACGAGCAGTACTTC
TRBV18	-	TRBJ2-3	TRBD2	CASSPPVPPLAGENTDTQYF	TGTGCCAGCTCACCACCGGTCCCCCCCCTAGCGGGAGAGAACACAGATACGCAGTATTTT
TRBV6-1	-	TRBJ2-3	-	CASPRGEHTDTQYF	TGTGCCAGCCCCCGGGGAGAACACACAGATACGCAGTATTTT
TRBV7-9	-	TRBJ1-1	-	CASSLEGWQGQNTEAFF	TGTGCCAGCAGCTTAGAAGGTTGGCAGGGGCAGAACACTGAAGCTTTCTTT
TRBV5-1	few	TRBJ1-1	TRBD1	CASMPRSSRGRDDTEAFF	TGCGCCAGCATGCCCCGCAGCAGCAGGGGGCGAGACGACACTGAAGCTTTCTTT
TRBV30	-	TRBJ1-3	-	CAGGKGITGNTIYF	TGTGCCGGGGGGAAGGGAATAACTGGAAACACCATATATTTT
TRBV11-2	-	TRBJ2-5	-	CASSFSGGETQYF	TGTGCCAGCAGCTTCTCAGGGGGGGAGACCCAGTACTTC
TRBV9	-	TRBJ1-2	-	CASSSSGGSDYGYTF	TGTGCCAGTTCAAGCTCGGGGGGCTCTGACTATGGCTACACCTTC
TRBV30	-	TRBJ1-2	TRBD1	CAWITSRGAGYTF	TGTGCCTGGATCACCTCCAGGGGGGCTGGCTACACCTTC
TRBV19	-	TRBJ2-7	-	CASRDRSSYEQYF	TGTGCCAGTAGGGACAGAAGCTCCTACGAGCAGTACTTC
TRBV7-9	-	TRBJ1-4	-	CASSLDSFPNEKLFF	TGTGCCAGCAGCTTAGACAGCTTCCCTAATGAAAAACTGTTTTTT
TRBV2	-	TRBJ1-1	-	CASSRQFLAFF	TGTGCCAGCAGTCGACAGTTTCTGGCTTTCTTT
TRBV9	-	TRBJ2-2	TRBD2	CASSVKAGLNAGELFF	TGTGCCAGCAGCGTAAAAGCGGGACTAAATGCCGGGGAGCTGTTTTTT
TRBV9	-	TRBJ2-7	-	CASRETEGRVVVYEQYF	TGTGCCAGCAGAGAAACAGAAGGGCGGGTAGTAGTATACGAGCAGTACTTC
TRBV6-4	-	TRBJ2-7	TRBD1	CASSARGQGDYEQYF	TGTGCCAGCAGTGCACGAGGACAGGGGGATTACGAGCAGTACTTC
TRBV11-3	-	TRBJ2-3	TRBD2	CASSSRTSGGTDTQYF	TGTGCCAGCAGCTCCAGGACTAGCGGGGGCACAGATACGCAGTATTTT
TRBV11-2	once	TRBJ2-7	-	CASSPQRGIDEQYF	TGTGCCAGCAGCCCCCAGAGGGGGATCGACGAGCAGTACTTC
TRBV28	-	TRBJ2-7	-	CASRPGYYEQYF	TGTGCCAGCAGACCAGGGTACTACGAGCAGTACTTC
TRBV28	-	TRBJ2-7	TRBD1	CASSLPPGQAPYEQYF	TGTGCCAGCAGTTTACCTCCGGGACAGGCTCCCTACGAGCAGTACTTC
TRBV19	few	TRBJ2-6	-	CASSANQGKGSGANVLTF	TGTGCCAGTAGTGCCAATCAGGGGAAGGGTTCTGGGGCCAACGTCCTGACTTTC
TRBV9	-	TRBJ2-5	-	CASSGPGWETQYF	TGTGCCAGCAGCGGACCAGGCTGGGAGACCCAGTACTTC
TRBV7-9	-	TRBJ1-2	TRBD1	CASSGRQGTDGYTF	TGTGCCAGCAGCGGGAGACAGGGTACGGATGGCTACACCTTC
TRBV7-8	-	TRBJ1-1	-	CASSPDTEAFF	TGTGCCAGCAGCCCAGACACTGAAGCTTTCTTT
TRBV5-1	-	TRBJ1-1	TRBD1	CASSRDRDTEALF	TGCGCCAGCAGCAGGGACAGGGACACTGAAGCTCTCTTT
TRBV15	few	TRBJ1-5	TRBD1	CATSRDKGPGTEIRPQHF	TGTGCCACCAGCAGAGATAAAGGACCCGGGACAGAAATCAGGCCCCAGCATTTT
TRBV19	-	TRBJ1-1	TRBD1	CASSTGQGGPEAFF	TGTGCCAGTAGTACCGGACAGGGTGGGCCTGAAGCTTTCTTT
TRBV27	once	TRBJ2-1	-	CASSLSAGVGYNEQFF	TGTGCCAGCAGTTTATCGGCCGGGGTGGGGTACAATGAGCAGTTCTTC
TRBV4-2	-	TRBJ2-3	TRBD2	CASSPDWREGRGTDTQYF	TGTGCCAGCAGCCCGGACTGGCGGGAGGGCCGCGGCACAGATACGCAGTATTTT
TRBV2	-	TRBJ2-3	TRBD1	CASSRQGAGTDTQYF	TGTGCCAGCAGTCGGCAGGGGGCGGGTACAGATACGCAGTATTTT
TRBV5-4	many	TRBJ2-7	-	CASSSEGASYEQYF	TGTGCCAGCAGCTCGGAGGGGGCATCCTACGAGCAGTACTTC
TRBV7-8	-	TRBJ1-2	-	CASSPTETNYGYTF	TGTGCCAGCAGCCCGACAGAGACGAACTATGGCTACACCTTC
TRBV5-1	-	TRBJ2-1	TRBD2	CASSLVSAGGHNEQFF	TGCGCCAGCAGCTTGGTGTCTGCGGGGGGCCACAATGAGCAGTTCTTC
TRBV18	-	TRBJ2-5	TRBD2	CASSPPLAGVAETQYF	TGTGCCAGCTCACCACCCTTAGCGGGAGTAGCAGAGACCCAGTACTTC
TRBV6-5	once	TRBJ1-5	TRBD1	CASSSDRGGNQPQHF	TGTGCCAGCAGTTCGGACAGGGGAGGCAATCAGCCCCAGCATTTT
TRBV11-3	few	TRBJ2-7	TRBD2	CASHRAGGEQYF	TGTGCCAGCCATAGAGCGGGAGGCGAGCAGTACTTC
TRBV5-1	few	TRBJ2-4	-	CASSLLDSQKNIQYF	TGCGCCAGCAGCTTGCTAGACAGTCAGAAAAACATTCAGTACTTC
TRBV2	few	TRBJ1-5	-	CASSEELGQPQHF	TGTGCCAGCAGTGAGGAGTTGGGTCAGCCCCAGCATTTT
TRBV5-4	-	TRBJ1-4	TRBD1	CASSTWTGANEKLFF	TGTGCCAGCAGCACCTGGACAGGGGCTAATGAAAAACTGTTTTTT
TRBV7-9	-	TRBJ1-1	TRBD1	CASSPGGDTEAFF	TGTGCCAGCAGCCCAGGGGGTGACACTGAAGCTTTCTTT
TRBV19	-	TRBJ2-1	TRBD1	CASSSRQGYNEQFF	TGTGCCAGTAGTTCCCGACAGGGCTACAATGAGCAGTTCTTC
TRBV6-5	-	TRBJ1-2	TRBD1	CASSYSGGQGGGYTF	TGTGCCAGCAGTTACTCGGGAGGACAGGGAGGTGGCTACACCTTC
TRBV7-6	-	TRBJ2-2	TRBD1	CASSPGTGSTGELFF	TGTGCCAGCAGCCCCGGGACAGGGAGTACCGGGGAGCTGTTTTTT
TRBV27	-	TRBJ2-1	-	CASSWRQYYNEQFF	TGTGCCAGCAGTTGGCGACAATACTACAATGAGCAGTTCTTC
TRBV5-1	-	TRBJ2-3	TRBD2	CASSPTSGRTDTQYF	TGCGCCAGCAGTCCGACTAGCGGAAGGACAGATACGCAGTATTTT
TRBV28	once	TRBJ2-1	TRBD2	CASKGGTSGINEQFF	TGTGCCAGCAAAGGAGGGACTAGCGGGATCAATGAGCAGTTCTTC
TRBV5-6	-	TRBJ1-1	-	CASSLGQPNTEAFF	TGTGCCAGCAGCTTGGGACAGCCGAACACTGAAGCTTTCTTT
TRBV28	-	TRBJ1-3	-	CASQGRGGGNTIYF	TGTGCCAGCCAAGGTCGGGGAGGCGGAAACACCATATATTTT
TRBV10-2	-	TRBJ2-7	-	CASSTPGWDEQYF	TGCGCCAGCAGCACACCAGGATGGGACGAGCAGTACTTC
TRBV19	-	TRBJ1-1	TRBD1	CASSIAPGGLGAFF	TGTGCCAGTAGTATAGCGCCAGGGGGCCTTGGGGCTTTCTTT
TRBV15	-	TRBJ2-7	TRBD1	CATSRVRTGPTNEQYF	TGTGCCACCAGCAGAGTACGGACAGGGCCCACCAACGAGCAGTACTTC
TRBV2	-	TRBJ1-2	-	CASMGSGTLNYGYTF	TGTGCCAGCATGGGATCCGGGACTCTTAACTATGGCTACACCTTC